Listed below are T cell receptor beta chains from one sample, sequenced in a study of T cell responses to AZD1222 COVID-19 vaccine. Using immunoSEQ multiplex PCR, the repertoire was profiled, and TCRdb retains in-frame clones only, with some absent. The sample includes approximately 150,000 clones, 91% of them seen just once. The source material was peripheral blood, sampled 28 days after the second dose of the MenACWY control vaccine. The receptors were gathered from an adult who received the MenACWY meningococcal vaccine as a control. CDR3s include the opening cysteine and the closing phenylalanine or tryptophan. The D gene is left open where the match is weak. Clone size is given for some rows only: seen once, a few or many times, or a class if the clone is expanded.

j_call: TRBJ2-7
d_call: TRBD2
clone_size: -
v_call: TRBV7-2
cdr3_nt: TGTGCCAGCAGCTCCCCGGGAGGAGGTTCCTACGAGCAGTACTTC
cdr3_aa: CASSSPGGGSYEQYF

j_call: TRBJ1-3
d_call: -
clone_size: -
v_call: TRBV7-2
cdr3_nt: TGTGCCAGCAGCCAAAAGCGTTTATCGGGAAACACCATATATTTT
cdr3_aa: CASSQKRLSGNTIYF

j_call: TRBJ2-7
d_call: TRBD2
clone_size: -
v_call: TRBV6-5
cdr3_nt: TGTGCCAGCAGTTACGGACTAGCGGGAGGCTACGAGCAGTACTTC
cdr3_aa: CASSYGLAGGYEQYF

j_call: TRBJ1-5
d_call: TRBD1
clone_size: once
v_call: TRBV7-9
cdr3_nt: TGTGCCAGCAGCATGGGACAGGACGATCTTCCCCAGCATTTT
cdr3_aa: CASSMGQDDLPQHF

j_call: TRBJ1-3
d_call: -
clone_size: -
v_call: TRBV29-1
cdr3_nt: TGCAGCGTTCTGCCTCGCTCTGGAAACACCATATATTTT
cdr3_aa: CSVLPRSGNTIYF

j_call: TRBJ1-2
d_call: TRBD1
clone_size: -
v_call: TRBV5-1
cdr3_nt: TGCGCCAGCAGCTATGGGGGACAGGGAAGCTATGGCTACACCTTC
cdr3_aa: CASSYGGQGSYGYTF

j_call: TRBJ2-1
d_call: -
clone_size: -
v_call: TRBV5-1
cdr3_nt: TGCGCCAGCAGCTCATCTTTAGTGTGGGTCTTC
cdr3_aa: CASSSSLVWVF

j_call: TRBJ2-2
d_call: -
clone_size: -
v_call: TRBV7-2
cdr3_nt: TGTGCCAGCAGCTTAGACTCAGGTCCAGGCACCGGGGAGCTGTTTTTT
cdr3_aa: CASSLDSGPGTGELFF

j_call: TRBJ2-7
d_call: -
clone_size: few
v_call: TRBV29-1
cdr3_nt: TGCAGCGTTGAACCACAGGGTAGGAACTACGAGCAGTACTTC
cdr3_aa: CSVEPQGRNYEQYF

j_call: TRBJ1-4
d_call: -
clone_size: once
v_call: TRBV25-1
cdr3_nt: TGTGCCAGCAGTGAAATGGGGGCAGGGTTCAGAAAACTGTTTTTT
cdr3_aa: CASSEMGAGFRKLFF

j_call: TRBJ2-7
d_call: TRBD1
clone_size: -
v_call: TRBV12-3/TRBV12-4
cdr3_nt: TGTGCCAGCAGTTCGCAACAGGGGGACGAGCAGTACTTC
cdr3_aa: CASSSQQGDEQYF

j_call: TRBJ2-1
d_call: TRBD1
clone_size: -
v_call: TRBV11-2
cdr3_nt: TGTGCCAGCAGCTTAGACAGGGGGTATGAGCAGTTCTTC
cdr3_aa: CASSLDRGYEQFF

j_call: TRBJ1-2
d_call: -
clone_size: -
v_call: TRBV18
cdr3_nt: TGTGCCAGCTCACCACTCGACTATGGCTACACCTTC
cdr3_aa: CASSPLDYGYTF

j_call: TRBJ2-6
d_call: -
clone_size: -
v_call: TRBV7-3
cdr3_nt: TGTGCCACAGGACTCTCTGGGGCCAACGTCCTGACTTTC
cdr3_aa: CATGLSGANVLTF

j_call: TRBJ2-5
d_call: TRBD2
clone_size: -
v_call: TRBV5-1
cdr3_nt: TGCGCCAGCAGCACCGGGACTAGCGGGACCCAAGAGACCCAGTACTTC
cdr3_aa: CASSTGTSGTQETQYF

j_call: TRBJ1-5
d_call: TRBD1
clone_size: -
v_call: TRBV6-2/TRBV6-3
cdr3_nt: TGTGCCAGCAACCCCAGGACAGGGCCAAATCAGCCCCAGCATTTT
cdr3_aa: CASNPRTGPNQPQHF

j_call: TRBJ2-2
d_call: TRBD1
clone_size: -
v_call: TRBV24-1
cdr3_nt: TGTGCCACCAGTGACGCAAACAGACTGGACAGGGGACAGACCGGGGAGCTGTTTTTT
cdr3_aa: CATSDANRLDRGQTGELFF

j_call: TRBJ2-1
d_call: TRBD1
clone_size: -
v_call: TRBV29-1
cdr3_nt: TGCAGCACTCCCGGGACAGGGGCAGGAGACAATGAGCAGTTCTTC
cdr3_aa: CSTPGTGAGDNEQFF

j_call: TRBJ2-3
d_call: -
clone_size: -
v_call: TRBV10-3
cdr3_nt: TGTGCCATCAGTGATCCCACAGATACGCAGTATTTT
cdr3_aa: CAISDPTDTQYF

j_call: TRBJ2-1
d_call: TRBD2
clone_size: -
v_call: TRBV10-3
cdr3_nt: TGTGCCATCAGTGAGTCGGGGGGGTCCTACAATGAGCAGTTCTTC
cdr3_aa: CAISESGGSYNEQFF

j_call: TRBJ2-5
d_call: -
clone_size: -
v_call: TRBV4-3
cdr3_nt: TGCGCCAGCAGCCAAGAACTCACTCAAGAGACCCAGTACTTC
cdr3_aa: CASSQELTQETQYF

j_call: TRBJ1-5
d_call: -
clone_size: -
v_call: TRBV28
cdr3_nt: TGTGCCAGCCCACCTCCGACGGGGTCACATCAGCCCCAGCATTTT
cdr3_aa: CASPPPTGSHQPQHF

j_call: TRBJ1-2
d_call: -
clone_size: -
v_call: TRBV14
cdr3_nt: TGTGCCAGCAGCCATCAACGGAACCCGGGATATGGCTACACCTTC
cdr3_aa: CASSHQRNPGYGYTF

j_call: TRBJ2-2
d_call: -
clone_size: -
v_call: TRBV19
cdr3_nt: TGTGCCAGTACCACCGGGGGTTCCGGCGGGGAGCTGTTTTTT
cdr3_aa: CASTTGGSGGELFF

j_call: TRBJ2-3
d_call: -
clone_size: -
v_call: TRBV7-2
cdr3_nt: TGTGCCAGCAGCTTAGCTCCAACAGGAGTGTATACGCAGTATTTT
cdr3_aa: CASSLAPTGVYTQYF

j_call: TRBJ2-7
d_call: TRBD2
clone_size: -
v_call: TRBV7-6
cdr3_nt: TGTGCCAGCAGCGTAGGCACGGGACTAGTAGCCTACGAGCAGTACTTC
cdr3_aa: CASSVGTGLVAYEQYF

j_call: TRBJ1-2
d_call: -
clone_size: -
v_call: TRBV18
cdr3_nt: TGTGCCAGCTCGCCACAAAAGGAGTATGGCTACACCTTC
cdr3_aa: CASSPQKEYGYTF

j_call: TRBJ2-3
d_call: TRBD2
clone_size: -
v_call: TRBV3-1/TRBV3-2
cdr3_nt: TGTGCCAGCAGCCAAGGCGGGGGGGGTAGGACAGATACGCAGTATTTT
cdr3_aa: CASSQGGGGRTDTQYF

j_call: TRBJ1-6
d_call: TRBD1
clone_size: -
v_call: TRBV5-8
cdr3_nt: TGTGCCAGCAGCAGGGGGCAAAATTCACCCCTCCACTTT
cdr3_aa: CASSRGQNSPLHF

j_call: TRBJ2-5
d_call: -
clone_size: -
v_call: TRBV28
cdr3_nt: TGTGCCAGCAGAAGAAACCTCGGCCAAGAGACCCAGTACTTC
cdr3_aa: CASRRNLGQETQYF

j_call: TRBJ2-3
d_call: -
clone_size: -
v_call: TRBV28
cdr3_nt: TGTGCCAGCAACCAGGGAGCAGATACGCAGTATTTT
cdr3_aa: CASNQGADTQYF

j_call: TRBJ1-4
d_call: -
clone_size: -
v_call: TRBV29-1
cdr3_nt: TGCAGCGTTGAAGATCGAGGAGGAAACGAAAAACTGTTTTTT
cdr3_aa: CSVEDRGGNEKLFF

j_call: TRBJ1-1
d_call: -
clone_size: -
v_call: TRBV12-3/TRBV12-4
cdr3_nt: TGTGCCAGCAGTTTGACAGGGAACACTGAAGCTTTCTTT
cdr3_aa: CASSLTGNTEAFF

j_call: TRBJ2-7
d_call: -
clone_size: -
v_call: TRBV6-5
cdr3_nt: TGTGCCAGCAGTTACTCTGGAGGGATCGAGCAGTACTTC
cdr3_aa: CASSYSGGIEQYF

j_call: TRBJ1-2
d_call: -
clone_size: few
v_call: TRBV5-1
cdr3_nt: TGCGCCAGCAGCTTGGAAGGGGTAGCTGATGGCTACACCTTC
cdr3_aa: CASSLEGVADGYTF

j_call: TRBJ2-2
d_call: -
clone_size: -
v_call: TRBV19
cdr3_nt: TGTGCCAGTAGTATTATCAGGGGACCCGGGGAGCTGTTTTTT
cdr3_aa: CASSIIRGPGELFF

j_call: TRBJ2-3
d_call: TRBD1
clone_size: few
v_call: TRBV19
cdr3_nt: TGTGCCAGTAGTATCCCCTTACAGGGGGCAAGCACAGATACGCAGTATTTT
cdr3_aa: CASSIPLQGASTDTQYF

j_call: TRBJ2-1
d_call: -
clone_size: -
v_call: TRBV5-1
cdr3_nt: TGCGCCAGCAGCTTAGATACTTGGGGGAATGAGCAGTTCTTC
cdr3_aa: CASSLDTWGNEQFF

j_call: TRBJ1-5
d_call: -
clone_size: -
v_call: TRBV14
cdr3_nt: TGTGCCAGCAGCCAGGGATCGACAGACCAGCCCCAGCATTTT
cdr3_aa: CASSQGSTDQPQHF

j_call: TRBJ2-1
d_call: TRBD1
clone_size: -
v_call: TRBV19
cdr3_nt: TGTGCCAGTAGCCTACGACAGGGGGCCTCCTACAATGAGCAGTTCTTC
cdr3_aa: CASSLRQGASYNEQFF